One T cell receptor (beta chain) is described in this entry. The data were obtained in a study of blood T cell repertoires in COVID-19. As for the study in general: The origin of the acute and convalescent COVID-19 samples was the United States, Italy and Spain.

TCRdb keeps only in-frame clones here, not all; method: immunoSEQ multiplex PCR. The table lists about 83,000 clones, under 80% of them singletons, with about a fifth in the top ten. In germline, CDR1 is SGHTA, CDR2 FQGNSA. The V segment lost 4 bases and the J segment 4 bases; nucleotides outside the gene matches: 6. The CDR3 totals 15 residues. The sample comprised peripheral blood. The rearrangement uses TRBV7-2 and TRBJ2-3; TRBD1 aligns across 9 bases. The sequence was collected from a woman aged 80 or over with active or convalescent COVID-19. This CDR3 is CASSSGQGVADTQYF. CDR3 nucleotide sequence: TGTGCCAGCAGCTCGGGACAGGGAGTTGCAGATACGCAGTATTTT.